The 10 T cell receptor beta chains reported below all come from one sample, sequenced in a study of sequential checkpoint blockade in melanoma. This sample's treatment: randomized to nivolumab then ipilimumab (arm A) or the reverse (arm B). TCRdb's copy holds only in-frame clones and misses some; the assay was immunoSEQ multiplex PCR. The data show 10,000 to 15,000 clones, with 21% seen just once and approximately 6.5% held by the top ten. Material: tumor tissue (inferred from file names), obtained from a patient given nivolumab and ipilimumab in sequence. The receptor set was obtained from a human donor with melanoma.

This clone occurred a few times. This chain uses TRBV7-5 with TRBJ1-1; the listed D gene, TRBD1, was not tested against the DNA. TRBV7-5 counts as a pseudogene. This CDR3 has 15 residues. The CDR3 loop reads CASSPGQERNTEAFF. The DNA for the CDR3 is TGTGCCAGCAGCCCAGGACAGGAGAGGAACACTGAAGCTTTCTTT.

By sample fraction, this clone is medium-sized (0.01 to 0.1%). The CDR3 protein is CASRARRQGSLAGGSEQFF. CDR3 DNA sequence: TGTGCCAGCAGAGCGAGACGACAGGGGAGCCTAGCGGGGGGGAGTGAGCAGTTCTTC. The chain combines TRBV11-3 with TRBJ2-1, with 12 bases fitting TRBD2. The V gene's germline CDR1 is SGHNT and CDR2 YENEEA. Trimming cost V 6 bases and J 9 bases; bases outside gene matches: 21. The CDR3 sequence is 19 residues long. The full variable domain, in which reference TRBV11-3 and TRBJ2-1 provide the parts outside the CDR3, is EAGVVQSPRYKIIEKKQPVAFWCNPISGHNTLYWYLQNLGQGPELLIRYENEEAVDDSQLPKDRFSAERLKGVDSTLKIQPAELGDSAVYLCASRARRQGSLAGGSEQFFGPGTRLTVL.

This clone occurred many times. The CDR3 reads CASSEAPSVYGYTF. In nucleotides, the CDR3 is TGTGCCAGCAGTGAAGCGCCCAGCGTCTATGGCTACACCTTC. This chain joins TRBV6-1 and TRBJ1-2; D is undetermined. V lost 0 bases to trimming and J lost 4 bases, with 9 bases between them. Germline V gene lookup returns CDR1 MNHNS and CDR2 SASEGT. There are 14 residues in the CDR3.

This clone was seen many times. This rearrangement joins TRBV4-1 to TRBJ1-1; D is ambiguous. The CDR3 contains 14 residues. V was clipped by 2 bases and J by 3 bases, with 10 bases between them. Germline CDR1 reads MGHRA; CDR2 reads YSYEKL. CDR3 DNA: TGCGCCAGCAGCCAAAGTGACCTAGACACTGAAGCTTTCTTT. It yields the protein CASSQSDLDTEAFF.

This clone has more than one count but fewer than ten. This chain joins TRBV7-3 and TRBJ2-6, with 14 bases lining up with TRBD2. Looked up from germline, CDR1 is SGHTA and CDR2 is FQGTGA. The CDR3 is 23 residues long. Losses at the gene ends were 1 base for V and 0 bases for J; bases not matched to a gene: 14. As DNA, the CDR3 is TGTGCCAGCAGCTTAAGGTTGACTCCGGGACTAGCGGGAGCCATCTCTGGGGCCAACGTCCTGACTTTC. Translating gives CASSLRLTPGLAGAISGANVLTF. Complete variable domain (other parts from reference TRBV7-3 and TRBJ2-6): GAGVSQTPSNKVTEKGKYVELRCDPISGHTALYWYRQSLGQGPEFLIYFQGTGAADDSGLPNDRFFAVRPEGSVSTLKIQRTERGDSAVYLCASSLRLTPGLAGAISGANVLTFGAGSRLTVL.

The chain has TRBV5-1 and TRBJ1-1; D unresolved. This CDR3 contains 16 residues. Germline lookup yields CDR1 SGHRS and CDR2 YFSETQ. Trimming left V 3 bases short and J 4 bases short, with 19 bases between. As DNA, the CDR3 is TGCGCCAGCAGCTGGGAGAATTGGCAGAGGCTCACTGAAGCTTTCTTT. It specifies CASSWENWQRLTEAFF.

The table lists this clone with a few counts. V gene TRBV6-8 combines with J gene TRBJ2-5; 10 nucleotides agree with TRBD2. J was trimmed by 2 bases and V by 2 bases; bases with no gene match: 5. Germline assignment: CDR1 MNHGY and CDR2 SAAAGT. This CDR3 is built from 16 residues. CDR3 DNA: TGTGCCAGCAGTTACCCGGAGCGGGAGGGGCAAGAGACCCAGTACTTC. This codes for CASSYPEREGQETQYF.

This chain uses TRBV18 with TRBJ2-5, with TRBD1 identical over 7 bases. The CDR3 consists of 15 residues. Trimming cost V 3 bases and J 2 bases; bases outside gene matches: 6. Germline loops: CDR1 KGHSH, CDR2 LQKENI. The DNA of the CDR3 is TGTGCCAGCTCACCCCGGACAGGAAATCAAGAGACCCAGTACTTC. Amino acid sequence: CASSPRTGNQETQYF.

This rearrangement joins TRBV23-1 to TRBJ2-1; TRBD2 might be the D (5 bases). TRBV23-1 is an ORF; its function is uncertain. CDR3 size: 16 residues. Between the trimmed V and J ends, which lost 5 bases and 2 bases, there was a span of 16 bases. The CDR3 reads CASSDYTVAPYNEQFF. DNA for the CDR3: TGCGCCAGCAGTGACTACACGGTAGCACCCTACAATGAGCAGTTCTTC.

There are many counts of this clone. The chain couples TRBV6-8 to TRBJ2-1; D may be TRBD1 (5 bases). The V and J ends lost 0 bases and 6 bases respectively, with 15 bases between them. The CDR3 is made up of 16 amino acids. Germline CDR1 reads MNHGY; CDR2 reads SAAAGT. DNA of the CDR3: TGTGCCAGCAGTTACTCGAAACAGGCTTATTTCAATGAGCAGTTCTTC. Translating gives CASSYSKQAYFNEQFF.